Each of the 21 T cell receptor beta chains below was sequenced from the same sample in a study of blood T cell repertoires in COVID-19. TCRdb keeps only in-frame clones here, not all; method: immunoSEQ multiplex PCR. The sample has a few hundred thousand clones; 83% are singletons. What was sequenced was PBMCs or T cells enriched from blood (not recorded which). Source of these receptors: a woman aged 45-59 years who had recovered from COVID-19.

The rearrangement uses TRBV18 and TRBJ1-1; 9 nucleotides align to TRBD1. The V gene end was trimmed by 2 bases and the J gene end by 2 bases; junction bases not matched to a gene: 6. The CDR3 has 16 residues. Germline CDR1 is KGHSH and CDR2 is LQKENI. CDR3 sequence reads: CASSPGTGTGNTEAFF. Here the CDR3 DNA reads TGTGCCAGCTCACCAGGGACAGGGACGGGAAACACTGAAGCTTTCTTT.

V usage is TRBV11-2 and J usage is TRBJ2-4; a weak D match, TRBD1 (6 bases). Deletions cut 4 bases from V and 0 bases from J, with 13 bases between. This CDR3 has 16 amino acids. Germline V gives CDR1 SGHAT, CDR2 FQNNGV. CDR3 DNA sequence: TGTGCCAGCAGCTCCCGGGACAACAAAGCCAAAAACATTCAGTACTTC. Translating gives CASSSRDNKAKNIQYF.

This clone was found once. This chain connects TRBV9 to TRBJ1-1, with D unresolved. The length of the CDR3 is 14 residues. V was shortened by 4 bases and J by 11 bases, with 21 bases between the two germline ends. In germline, CDR1 is SGDLS, CDR2 YYNGEE. This CDR3 reads CASSPGGTSPGAFF. CDR3 sequence (DNA): TGTGCCAGCAGCCCCGGAGGAACGTCACCAGGCGCTTTCTTT.

This clone was picked up a small number of times. This chain joins TRBV25-1 and TRBJ1-4, with D hard to call. V was pared by 5 bases and J by 10 bases, with 17 bases between. Germline CDR1 is MGHDK and CDR2 is SYGVNS. CDR3 length equals 14 residues. Here the CDR3 DNA reads TGTGCCAGCAGTCCGACAACCCTGAGGGCAAAACTGTTTTTT. Translating it yields CASSPTTLRAKLFF.

This clone was seen only once. The chain joins TRBV7-9 to TRBJ1-3, with 11 bases matching TRBD1. Germline trimming cut 3 bases from V and 0 bases from J; bases unmatched to any gene: 1. This CDR3 is 16 amino acids long. Germline CDR1 reads SEHNR; CDR2 reads FQNEAQ (reference sequence). The chain's CDR3 is CASSFGTGGSGNTIYF. The CDR3 region has the DNA TGTGCCAGCAGCTTTGGGACAGGGGGCTCTGGAAACACCATATATTTT.

The chain couples TRBV6-5 to TRBJ1-1, with D perhaps matching TRBD1 (5 bases). The CDR3 totals 16 residues. Per the germline V gene, CDR1 is MNHEY and CDR2 is SVGAGI. Trimming removed 4 bases at V and 1 base at J, with 16 bases between. The CDR3 DNA reads TGTGCCAGCAGTTTTTACCCTACAGACAGGAACACTGAAGCTTTCTTT. Translation: CASSFYPTDRNTEAFF.

The chain links TRBV7-2 to TRBJ1-2; TRBD1 agrees at 10 bases. The CDR3 is 14 residues long. J gave up 6 bases and V 3 bases, and 4 bases lay outside the gene matches. Germline values: CDR1 SGHTA, CDR2 FQGNSA. CDR3 nucleotides: TGTGCCAGCAGCTTCTCCGGGACAGGGGATGGCTACACCTTC. Residues: CASSFSGTGDGYTF.

Only a few counts were recorded for this clone. The chain carries TRBV4-3 and TRBJ1-5; 8 nucleotides agree with TRBD1. Losses at the gene ends were 6 bases for V and 4 bases for J; bases not matched to a gene: 5. Germline loops: CDR1 LGHNA, CDR2 YSLEER. This CDR3 contains 14 residues. The CDR3 nucleotides are TGCGCCAGCAGTGTAAGGACAGGGAATCAGCCCCAGCATTTT. It specifies CASSVRTGNQPQHF.

V is TRBV3-1 (or the pseudogene TRBV3-2) and J is TRBJ2-6; D perhaps matches TRBD1 (5 bases). Germline CDR1 and CDR2: LGHDT and YNNKEL (reference sequence). V shed 4 bases and J shed 1 base, with 11 bases lying between them. The CDR3 totals 16 residues. The CDR3 region is CASSRSGPSGANVLTF. The CDR3 DNA sequence: TGTGCCAGCAGCCGGTCAGGGCCATCTGGGGCCAACGTCCTGACTTTC.

This clone has just a few counts. The V call is TRBV30, the J call TRBJ1-6, with TRBD1 identical over 12 bases. Trimming cost V 3 bases and J 10 bases; bases outside gene matches: 7. Germline V gene lookup returns CDR1 GTSNPN and CDR2 SVGIG (reference sequence). The CDR3 is made up of 15 amino acids. CDR3 nucleotides: TGTGCCTGGAGGTTCGGGGACAGGGGGCCATCACCCCTCCACTTT. Amino acid sequence: CAWRFGDRGPSPLHF. Based on the CDR3 plus reference TRBV30 and TRBJ1-6, the full variable domain is SQTIHQWPATLVQPVGSPLSLECTVEGTSNPNLYWYRQAAGRGLQLLFYSVGIGQISSEVPQNLSASRPQDRQFILSSKKLLLSDSGFYLCAWRFGDRGPSPLHFGNGTRLTVT.

The V gene is TRBV5-6, the J gene TRBJ2-7; a weak D match, TRBD1 (5 bases). Trimming took 1 base from V and 0 from J, leaving 8 bases between them. CDR3 size: 14 residues. Germline V lookup: CDR1 SGHDT, CDR2 YYEEEE. The chain's CDR3 is CASSLLGPSYEQYF. Written as DNA, the CDR3 is TGTGCCAGCAGCTTGCTGGGGCCCTCCTACGAGCAGTACTTC.

The V call is TRBV5-5, the J call TRBJ2-1; TRBD2 might be the D (6 bases). The CDR3 is made up of 15 amino acids. Trimming removed 3 bases at V and 4 bases at J, with 14 bases between. Per the germline V gene, CDR1 is SGHKS and CDR2 is YYEKEE (reference sequence). CDR3 region: CASSSMGGPYNEQFF. Here the CDR3 DNA reads TGTGCCAGCAGCTCCATGGGGGGTCCATACAATGAGCAGTTCTTC.

The gene calls are TRBV5-1 and TRBJ2-1, with TRBD1 matching 7 bases. The CDR3 consists of 12 residues. V was pared by 4 bases and J by 12 bases, with 7 bases of the junction left unmatched. CDR1 is SGHRS, CDR2 YFSETQ, per germline. The CDR3 loop is CASSAQTGMQFF. CDR3 DNA sequence: TGCGCCAGCAGCGCCCAGACAGGGATGCAGTTCTTC.

This chain's CDR3 is CAWSSTSWRVGELFF. CDR3 DNA: TGTGCCTGGAGTTCAACCTCGTGGCGGGTCGGGGAGCTGTTTTTT. The chain has TRBV30 and TRBJ2-2, with D possibly matching TRBD2 (5 bases). CDR1 is GTSNPN and CDR2 is SVGIG in the germline V gene (reference sequence). With 2 bases removed from V and 7 bases from J, the gap between germline ends came to 17 bases. The CDR3 is made up of 15 amino acids.

The rearrangement uses TRBV7-9 and TRBJ1-3; weak D call: TRBD1 (6 bases). CDR3 length: 16 amino acids. Trimming cost V 3 bases and J 0 bases, with 12 bases left between them. Germline assignment: CDR1 SEHNR and CDR2 FQNEAQ (reference sequence). The CDR3 loop reads CASSLVRGISGNTIYF. As DNA, the CDR3 is TGTGCCAGCAGCTTGGTCAGGGGAATCTCTGGAAACACCATATATTTT.

The chain has TRBV27 and TRBJ2-2; D not resolved. V lost 1 base and J lost 0, with 6 bases in between. CDR1 is MNHEY and CDR2 is SMNVEV in the germline V gene (reference sequence). The CDR3 contains 15 residues. CDR3 in DNA: TGTGCCAGCAGTTTATATACGGCGAACACCGGGGAGCTGTTTTTT. Translating it yields CASSLYTANTGELFF.

The chain carries TRBV28 and TRBJ1-1; maybe TRBD1 (6 bases). CDR3 size: 15 residues. Deletions cut 2 bases from V and 1 base from J, with 11 bases between. Germline CDR1 and CDR2: MDHEN and SYDVKM. CDR3 DNA: TGTGCCAGCAGTTTAGTCACAGGGAGGAACACTGAAGCTTTCTTT. Protein sequence: CASSLVTGRNTEAFF.

The chain has TRBV27 and TRBJ1-1; 7 bases align to TRBD1. Germline trimming cut 6 bases from V and 5 bases from J; bases unmatched to any gene: 18. This CDR3 contains 17 residues. CDR1 MNHEY and CDR2 SMNVEV come from the germline V gene (reference sequence). The CDR3, as DNA: TGTGCCAGCAGCATAATATCACCAACAGGGGATTTGACTGAAGCTTTCTTT. This sequence encodes CASSIISPTGDLTEAFF.

This rearrangement joins TRBV4-3 to TRBJ1-2; TRBD1 aligns across 7 bases. The germline V gene encodes CDR1 LGHNA and CDR2 YSLEER. J was trimmed by 2 bases and V by 3 bases; bases with no gene match: 0. There are 13 residues in the CDR3. Here the CDR3 reads CASSQTGNYGYTF. In nucleotides, the CDR3 is TGCGCCAGCAGCCAGACAGGGAACTATGGCTACACCTTC.

V gene TRBV6-2 or TRBV6-3 combines with J gene TRBJ2-1; 12 bases align to TRBD2. After removal of 5 bases from V and 1 base from J, the junction contained 3 bases not matched to a gene. Germline V gene data show CDR1 as MNHEY and CDR2 as SVGEGT. The CDR3 contains 16 residues. The CDR3 DNA follows: TGTGCCAGCAGTGTTACTAGCGGGGGGTCCTACAATGAGCAGTTCTTC. Amino acids: CASSVTSGGSYNEQFF.

This clone has ten or more counts. CDR3 loop: CASSPGEFSGTSYEQYF. The DNA for the CDR3 is TGTGCCAGCAGCCCAGGGGAGTTCAGCGGGACCTCCTACGAGCAGTACTTC. This chain uses TRBV14 with TRBJ2-7; D is perhaps TRBD2 (7 bases). Germline assignment: CDR1 SGHDN and CDR2 FVKESK. The CDR3 consists of 17 residues. Trimming took off 4 bases at V and 0 bases at J, with 19 bases between the two ends.